This is a list of T cell receptor beta chains from one sample in a study of spatial heterogeneity in lung cancer. TCRdb analysed the 5' RACE reads with MiXCR anew, one entry per CDR3 protein. Here the sample spans roughly 12,000 distinct CDR3 sequences, around 6.1% being singletons. Specimen: lung tumor tissue, collected at surgery. The receptors shown here come from a female donor with early-stage non-small cell lung cancer. Both conserved end residues are part of each CDR3. A D gene is named only where the DNA matches it firmly. A row's size may be missing; if present it is once, few, many or a size class.

15	TRBJ2-1	many	.	TRBV20-1	TGCAGTGCTAGACCCCTCCAGCGGCTCTACAATGAGCAGTTCTTC	CSARPLQRLYNEQFF
19	TRBJ2-5	many	.	TRBV29-1	TGCAGCGCTTACCGAACAGGGTACGAAGTCATTGCGTCCCAAGAGACCCAGTACTTC	CSAYRTGYEVIASQETQYF
11	TRBJ2-1	.	.	TRBV7-2	TGTGCCAGCAGCCACCATAAGGAGCAGTTCTTC	CASSHHKEQFF
13	TRBJ2-7	many	.	TRBV7-2	TGTGCCAGCAGCTTGGCTTTTACCTACGAGCAGTACTTC	CASSLAFTYEQYF
17	TRBJ2-3	.	TRBD2	TRBV4-2	TGTGCCAGCAGCCCAGGGACTAGCGGGAGATGGACAGATACGCAGTATTTT	CASSPGTSGRWTDTQYF
12	TRBJ2-7	.	TRBD1	TRBV29-1	TGCAGCGTACGGACAGGGTTGGGGGAGCAGTACTTC	CSVRTGLGEQYF
17	TRBJ2-5	many	TRBD2	TRBV7-6	TGTGCCAGCAGCTTATATAGTTCTAGCGGATACCAAGAGACCCAGTACTTC	CASSLYSSSGYQETQYF
14	TRBJ1-1	many	.	TRBV5-5	TGTGCCAGCAGCTTTTCGCCTGTGAACACTGAAGCTTTCTTT	CASSFSPVNTEAFF
12	TRBJ2-1	many	.	TRBV21-1	TGTGCCAGCAGTTCCGAGGGTGTTGAGCAGTTCTTC	CASSSEGVEQFF
18	TRBJ2-3	few	TRBD2	TRBV5-4	TGTGCCAGCAGTGCGGGACTAGCGGGAGTGCAAAGCACAGATACGCAGTATTTT	CASSAGLAGVQSTDTQYF
16	TRBJ2-2	many	.	TRBV11-2	TGTGCCAGCAGCTTGAGAGCGGGTGCGAACACCGGGGAGCTGTTTTTT	CASSLRAGANTGELFF
16	TRBJ2-1	many	TRBD2	TRBV24-1	TGTGCCACCAGTGATTTGATGGTAGCGGGTAGATATGAGCAGTTCTTC	CATSDLMVAGRYEQFF
12	TRBJ2-7	many	.	TRBV20-1	TGCAGTGCCCCCGACCAGAGGTACGAGCAGTACTTC	CSAPDQRYEQYF
20	TRBJ2-1	.	TRBD2	TRBV5-1	TGCGCCAGCAGCTCGATCGGGACTAGCGGGAGAATTTCCCGAAACAATGAGCAGTTCTTC	CASSSIGTSGRISRNNEQFF
13	TRBJ2-1	.	.	TRBV7-3	TGTGCCAGCTCCCTGGGACAATACAATGAGCAGTTCTTC	CASSLGQYNEQFF
16	TRBJ1-5	medium-sized	.	TRBV10-3	TGTGCCATCAGTGAGTCCCGGGCAGGGAATTATCAGCCCCAGCATTTT	CAISESRAGNYQPQHF
14	TRBJ2-2	many	.	TRBV29-1	TGCAGCGTTGGGAGACAGGAGAACACCGGGGAGCTGTTTTTT	CSVGRQENTGELFF
14	TRBJ1-6	many	.	TRBV27	TGTGCCAGCAGGCAGGGGAGAACTAATTCACCCCTCCACTTT	CASRQGRTNSPLHF
12	TRBJ1-1	.	.	TRBV7-9	TGTGCCAGCAGCTCCTTGGGTGCTGAAGCTTTCTTT	CASSSLGAEAFF
13	TRBJ1-2	many	.	TRBV7-2	TGTGCCAGCAGCTTTGGCGGGGACTATGGCTACACCTTC	CASSFGGDYGYTF
14	TRBJ1-2	medium-sized	.	TRBV7-9	TGTGCCAGCAGCTCGGGAGAGCCGAGTTATGGCTACACCTTC	CASSSGEPSYGYTF
13	TRBJ2-5	.	.	TRBV28	TGTGTCAGCAGCAAGGGAGGCCAAGAGACCCAGTACTTC	CVSSKGGQETQYF
14	TRBJ1-5	medium-sized	.	TRBV28	TGTGCCAGCAGGCCTACAGGGTCGTCACTGCCCCAGCATTTT	CASRPTGSSLPQHF
14	TRBJ2-1	many	.	TRBV2	TGTGCCACCCAGTATGACAGTTCCTACAATGAGCAGTTCTTC	CATQYDSSYNEQFF
16	TRBJ2-1	many	.	TRBV9	TGTGCCAGCAGCGTAGGGCGGGGAAGCTCCTACAATGAGCAGTTCTTC	CASSVGRGSSYNEQFF
14	TRBJ2-1	many	.	TRBV20-1	TGCAGTGCTAGAGCGGGGTCAATGGGGAATGAGCAGTTCTTC	CSARAGSMGNEQFF
14	TRBJ2-4	many	TRBD1	TRBV11-2	TGTGCCAGCAGCTTAGTGGGACAGGGTAACATTCAGTACTTC	CASSLVGQGNIQYF
14	TRBJ2-1	medium-sized	.	TRBV28	TGTGCCAGCAGTTTATGGCGGGATCACAATGAGCAGTTCTTC	CASSLWRDHNEQFF
15	TRBJ2-2	few	TRBD1	TRBV20-1	TGCAGTGCTAGATCCCCGGGACAGGGAGCGGGGGAGCTGTTTTTT	CSARSPGQGAGELFF
15	TRBJ1-4	many	.	TRBV7-8	TGTGCCAGCAGCTTAGTACCCGGTTCTAATGAAAAACTGTTTTTT	CASSLVPGSNEKLFF
13	TRBJ1-1	medium-sized	.	TRBV20-1	TGCAGTGCTCCCCGCGGCAGCGGCACTGAAGCTTTCTTT	CSAPRGSGTEAFF
14	TRBJ2-6	many	.	TRBV28	TGTGCCAGCAGCGAGTACTCTGGGGCCAACGTCCTGACTTTC	CASSEYSGANVLTF
13	TRBJ1-2	many	.	TRBV20-1	TGCAGTGCTACTACCGCGGGGGGCTCTGGCTACACCTTC	CSATTAGGSGYTF
12	TRBJ2-2	many	.	TRBV20-1	TGCAGTGCTAGTAATCTGGTCGGGGAGCTGTTTTTT	CSASNLVGELFF
13	TRBJ1-5	.	TRBD1	TRBV28	TGTGCCAGCAGCCCGACAGGGTGGCAGCCCCAGCATTTT	CASSPTGWQPQHF
14	TRBJ1-4	many	TRBD1	TRBV20-1	TGCAGTGCCGGGCGGACAGGGAAAGTAGAAAAACTGTTTTTT	CSAGRTGKVEKLFF
14	TRBJ2-1	few	.	TRBV11-1	TGTGCCAGCAGCTTAGGGCCGGCCCTCAATGAGCAGTTCTTC	CASSLGPALNEQFF
12	TRBJ1-1	medium-sized	.	TRBV7-2	TGTGCCAGCAGCTACTTTAACACTGAAGCTTTCTTT	CASSYFNTEAFF
15	TRBJ1-1	many	.	TRBV18	TGTGCCAGCTCACCACGTGGGGAGGGGATGACTGAAGCTTTCTTT	CASSPRGEGMTEAFF
18	TRBJ2-7	medium-sized	.	TRBV6-2/TRBV6-3	TGTGCCAGCCCAGGAGGACAGCGGCAATTTAAAGATACCTACGAGCAGTACTTC	CASPGGQRQFKDTYEQYF
14	TRBJ2-3	many	.	TRBV6-1	TGTGCCAGCAGTGATGGTGGCACCTTGGCGACGCAGTATTTT	CASSDGGTLATQYF
16	TRBJ1-5	many	TRBD1	TRBV5-1	TGCGCCAGCAGCTTGGGGACAGGGGGGAGCAATCAGCCCCAGCATTTT	CASSLGTGGSNQPQHF
13	TRBJ2-3	medium-sized	.	TRBV5-1	TGCGCCAGCAGCTTGGTCGGGCCAGATACGCAGTATTTT	CASSLVGPDTQYF
15	TRBJ2-5	many	TRBD1	TRBV5-1	TGCGCCAGCAGCAGGACCGGGACAGGAGAGGAGACCCAGTACTTC	CASSRTGTGEETQYF
13	TRBJ1-4	few	.	TRBV20-1	TGCAGTGCTATCCGGCCAACTAATGAAAAACTGTTTTTT	CSAIRPTNEKLFF
14	TRBJ2-2	medium-sized	TRBD1	TRBV7-8	TGTGCCAGCAGCTTACAGGGGGCGCCCGGGGAGCTGTTTTTT	CASSLQGAPGELFF
13	TRBJ2-5	few	.	TRBV4-2	TGTGCCAGCAGCCAGGGCGGGAAAGAGACCCAGTACTTC	CASSQGGKETQYF
15	TRBJ1-5	medium-sized	TRBD1	TRBV18	TGTGCCAGCTCACCTACCGGGACAGCAAATCAGCCCCAGCATTTT	CASSPTGTANQPQHF
13	TRBJ2-7	.	TRBD1	TRBV5-1	TGCGCCAGCACACAGGGGCCATCCTACGAGCAGTACTTC	CASTQGPSYEQYF
14	TRBJ1-2	many	.	TRBV10-3	TGTGCCATCAGTGCGGCAGGGGATAACTATGGCTACACCTTC	CAISAAGDNYGYTF
15	TRBJ2-3	many	.	TRBV10-3	TGTGCCATCAGTGGCTCCCCAGCTAGCACAGATACGCAGTATTTT	CAISGSPASTDTQYF
12	TRBJ1-2	many	.	TRBV20-1	TGCAGTGCGTGGAGAAGGGACTATGGCTACACCTTC	CSAWRRDYGYTF
14	TRBJ2-7	many	.	TRBV7-2	TGTGCCAGCAGCTTATACCCGGGGTCCTACGAGCAGTACTTC	CASSLYPGSYEQYF
13	TRBJ1-1	medium-sized	.	TRBV11-2	TGTGCCAGCAGCTTAGCCGGGAACACTGAAGCTTTCTTT	CASSLAGNTEAFF
14	TRBJ2-7	medium-sized	TRBD1	TRBV5-1	TGCGCCAGCAGCCGGACAGGGGACAACAACGAGCAGTACTTC	CASSRTGDNNEQYF
16	TRBJ1-5	medium-sized	.	TRBV5-8	TGTGCCAGCAGCCGCGGACAGTCACCTAGCAATCAGCCCCAGCATTTT	CASSRGQSPSNQPQHF
12	TRBJ2-2	many	.	TRBV11-2	TGTGCCAGCAGGCCTGGGAACGGGGAGCTGTTTTTT	CASRPGNGELFF
16	TRBJ2-3	many	.	TRBV18	TGTGCCAGCTCACCCGTCCCCCAGGGAGGTTCAGATACGCAGTATTTT	CASSPVPQGGSDTQYF